The TCR beta chain described here comes from a study of blood T cell repertoires in COVID-19. About the study: Donors in the United States, Italy and Spain gave samples during acute or convalescent COVID-19. From T cells, B-cell-depleted T cells, or PBMCs came the material, which was cDNA or gDNA.

CDR3 length equals 14 residues. CDR1 and CDR2 (germline): SGDLS, YYNGEE. Trimming removed 0 bases at V and 1 base at J, with 7 bases between. Authors' analysis steps: Amplification of reference gene primers provided the estimated nucleated cell counts. This table comes from immunoSEQ multiplex PCR, and its TCRdb copy is limited to in-frame clones, with some not included. The V and J calls and clone size are taken from that table; D and trimming were inferred from the DNA. The repertoire holds about 55,000 clones, with over 80% as singletons. Input material: peripheral blood. The receptor's source is a man aged 55 to 70 with acute or convalescent COVID-19. The V call is TRBV9, the J call TRBJ1-1; D uncertain. The CDR3 here is CASSVGRRNTEAFF. The CDR3 region has the DNA TGTGCCAGCAGCGTAGGTCGCAGGAACACTGAAGCTTTCTTT.